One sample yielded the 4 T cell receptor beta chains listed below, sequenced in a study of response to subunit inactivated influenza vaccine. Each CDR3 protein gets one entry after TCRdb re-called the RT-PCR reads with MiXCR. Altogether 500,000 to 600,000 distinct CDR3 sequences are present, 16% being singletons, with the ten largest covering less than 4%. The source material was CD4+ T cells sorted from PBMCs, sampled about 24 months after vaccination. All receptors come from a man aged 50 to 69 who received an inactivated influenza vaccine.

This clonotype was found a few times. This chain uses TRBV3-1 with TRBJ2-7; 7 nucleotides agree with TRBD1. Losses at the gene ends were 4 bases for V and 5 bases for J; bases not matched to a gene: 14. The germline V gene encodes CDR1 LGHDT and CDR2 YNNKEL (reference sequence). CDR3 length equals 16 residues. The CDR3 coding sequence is TGTGCCAGCAGCCCACGTCAACGACAGGGCTACGACGAGCAGTACTTC. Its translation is CASSPRQRQGYDEQYF.

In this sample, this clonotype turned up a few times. The CDR3 nucleotides read TGTGCCAGCAGTCCCGTGGGGCGAGATTCACCCCTCCACTTT. Translated: CASSPVGRDSPLHF. The gene calls are TRBV28 and TRBJ1-6, with TRBD1 as a possible D gene (5 bases). This CDR3 has 14 residues. Trimming pared 5 bases from V and 8 bases from J, leaving 13 bases between. Germline V CDR1 and CDR2: MDHEN, SYDVKM. The whole variable domain, filled in from reference TRBV28 and TRBJ1-6, reads DVKVTQSSRYLVKRTGEKVFLECVQDMDHENMFWYRQDPGLGLRLIYFSYDVKMKEKGDIPEGYSVSREKKERFSLILESASTNQTSMYLCASSPVGRDSPLHFGNGTRLTVT.

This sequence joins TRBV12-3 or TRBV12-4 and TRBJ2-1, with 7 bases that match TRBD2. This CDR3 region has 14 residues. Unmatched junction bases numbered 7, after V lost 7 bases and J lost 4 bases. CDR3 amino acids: CASNPAGRYNEQFF. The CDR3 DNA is TGTGCCAGCAACCCAGCGGGGAGGTACAATGAGCAGTTCTTC.

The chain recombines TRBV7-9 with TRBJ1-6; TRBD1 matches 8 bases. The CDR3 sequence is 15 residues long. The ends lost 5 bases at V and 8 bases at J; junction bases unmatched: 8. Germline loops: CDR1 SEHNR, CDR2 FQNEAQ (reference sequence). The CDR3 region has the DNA TGTGCCAGCAGCCAACGACAGGGGAAGGATTCACCCCTCCACTTT. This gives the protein CASSQRQGKDSPLHF.